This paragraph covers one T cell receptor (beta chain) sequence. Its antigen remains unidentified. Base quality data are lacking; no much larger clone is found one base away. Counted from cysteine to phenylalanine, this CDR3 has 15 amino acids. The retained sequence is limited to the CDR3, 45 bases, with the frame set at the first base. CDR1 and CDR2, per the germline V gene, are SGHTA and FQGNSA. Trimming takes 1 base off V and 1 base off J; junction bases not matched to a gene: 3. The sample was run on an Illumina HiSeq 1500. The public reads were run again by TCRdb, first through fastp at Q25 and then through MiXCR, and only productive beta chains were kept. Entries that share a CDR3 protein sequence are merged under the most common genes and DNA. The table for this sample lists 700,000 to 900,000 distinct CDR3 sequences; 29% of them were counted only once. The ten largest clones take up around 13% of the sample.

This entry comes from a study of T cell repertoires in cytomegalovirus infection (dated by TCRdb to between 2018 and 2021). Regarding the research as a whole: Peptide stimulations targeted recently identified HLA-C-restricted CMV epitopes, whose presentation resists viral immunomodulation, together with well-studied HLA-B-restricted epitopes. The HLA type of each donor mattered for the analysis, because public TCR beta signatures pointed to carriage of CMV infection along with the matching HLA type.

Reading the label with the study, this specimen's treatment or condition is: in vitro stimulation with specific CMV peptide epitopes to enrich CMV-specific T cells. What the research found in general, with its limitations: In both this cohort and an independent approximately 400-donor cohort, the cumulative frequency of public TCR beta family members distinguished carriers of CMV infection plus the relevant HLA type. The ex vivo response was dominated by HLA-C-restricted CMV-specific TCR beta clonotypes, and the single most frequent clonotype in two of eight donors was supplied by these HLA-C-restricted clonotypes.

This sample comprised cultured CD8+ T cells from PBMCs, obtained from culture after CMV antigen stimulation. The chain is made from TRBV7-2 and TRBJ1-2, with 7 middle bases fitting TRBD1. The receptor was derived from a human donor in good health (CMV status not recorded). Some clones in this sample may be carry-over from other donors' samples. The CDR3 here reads CASSLDPGGNYGYTF. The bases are TGTGCCAGCAGCTTAGACCCAGGGGGTAACTATGGCTACACCTTC. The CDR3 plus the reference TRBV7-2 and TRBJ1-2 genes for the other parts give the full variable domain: GAGVSQSPSNKVTEKGKDVELRCDPISGHTALYWYRQSLGQGLEFLIYFQGNSAPDKSGLPSDRFSAERTGGSVSTLTIQRTQQEDSAVYLCASSLDPGGNYGYTFGSGTRLTVV.